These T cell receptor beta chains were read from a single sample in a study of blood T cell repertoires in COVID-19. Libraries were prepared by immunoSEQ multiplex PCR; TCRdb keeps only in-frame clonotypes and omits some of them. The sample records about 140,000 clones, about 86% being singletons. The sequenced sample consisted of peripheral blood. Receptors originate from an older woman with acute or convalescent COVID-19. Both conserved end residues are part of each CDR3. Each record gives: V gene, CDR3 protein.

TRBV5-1,CASSLNLQGTNEKLFF
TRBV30,CAWSVRGGGQPQHF
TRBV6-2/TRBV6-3,CASSSPGLAIIRYEQYF
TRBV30,CAWSSDREQPQHF
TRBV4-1,CASSQGTSVHEQFF
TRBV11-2,CASSVSGTGEEETQYF
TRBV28,CASSLRVDYGYTF
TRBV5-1,CASSPGTGNSPLHF
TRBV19,CASSIGMITEAFF
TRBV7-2,CASTSFAGNEQFF
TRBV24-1,CATSLAGGSTDTQYF
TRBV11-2,CASSLDGDRVRKTQYF
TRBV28,CASSLSASGGHNEQFF
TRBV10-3,CAIGTSGGAGSDEQFF
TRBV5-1,CASSPSGRLTGNTIYF
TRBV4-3,CASSQGDSLILRTEAFF
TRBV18,CASSSVANNSPLHF